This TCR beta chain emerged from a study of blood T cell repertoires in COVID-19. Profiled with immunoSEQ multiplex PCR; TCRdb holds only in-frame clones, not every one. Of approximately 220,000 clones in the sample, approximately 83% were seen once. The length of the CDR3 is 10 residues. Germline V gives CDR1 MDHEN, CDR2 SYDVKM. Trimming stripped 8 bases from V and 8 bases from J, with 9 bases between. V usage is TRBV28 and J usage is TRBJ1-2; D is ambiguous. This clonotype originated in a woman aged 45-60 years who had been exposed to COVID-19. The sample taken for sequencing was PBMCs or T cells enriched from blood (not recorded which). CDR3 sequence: CASAGEGYTF. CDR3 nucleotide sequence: TGTGCCAGCGCAGGCGAAGGCTACACCTTC.